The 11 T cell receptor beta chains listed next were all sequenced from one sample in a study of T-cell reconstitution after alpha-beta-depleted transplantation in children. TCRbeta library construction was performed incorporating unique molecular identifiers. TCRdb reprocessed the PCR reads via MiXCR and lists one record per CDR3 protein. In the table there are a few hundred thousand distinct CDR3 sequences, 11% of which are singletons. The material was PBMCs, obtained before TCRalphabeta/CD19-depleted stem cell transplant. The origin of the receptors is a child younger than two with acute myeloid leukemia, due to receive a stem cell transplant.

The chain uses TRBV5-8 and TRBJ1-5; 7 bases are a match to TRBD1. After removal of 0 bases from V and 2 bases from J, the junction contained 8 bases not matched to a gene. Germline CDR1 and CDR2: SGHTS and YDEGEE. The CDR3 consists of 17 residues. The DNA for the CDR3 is TGTGCCAGCAGCTTGGTGTGGACAGGCCGGGGCAATCAGCCCCAGCATTTT. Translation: CASSLVWTGRGNQPQHF. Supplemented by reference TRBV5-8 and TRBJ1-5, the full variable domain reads EAGVTQSPTHLIKTRGQQATLRCSPISGHTSVYWYQQALGLGLQFLLWYDEGEERNRGNFPPRFSGRQFPNYSSELNVNALELEDSALYLCASSLVWTGRGNQPQHFGDGTRLSIL.

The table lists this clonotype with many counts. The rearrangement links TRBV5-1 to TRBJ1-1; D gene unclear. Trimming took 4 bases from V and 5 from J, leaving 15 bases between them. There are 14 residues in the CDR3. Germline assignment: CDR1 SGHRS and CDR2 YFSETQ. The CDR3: CASSPGGGVTEAFF. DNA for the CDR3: TGCGCCAGCAGCCCCGGTGGCGGGGTAACTGAAGCTTTCTTT. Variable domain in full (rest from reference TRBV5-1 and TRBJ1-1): KAGVTQTPRYLIKTRGQQVTLSCSPISGHRSVSWYQQTPGQGLQFLFEYFSETQRNKGNFPGRFSGRQFSNSRSEMNVSTLELGDSALYLCASSPGGGVTEAFFGQGTRLTVV.

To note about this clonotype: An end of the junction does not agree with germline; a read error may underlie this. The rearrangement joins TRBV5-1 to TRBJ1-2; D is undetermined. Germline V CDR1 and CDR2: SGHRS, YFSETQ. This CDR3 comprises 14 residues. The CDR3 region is CASSLAVSNYGDTF. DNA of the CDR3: TGCGCCAGCAGCTTAGCGGTTTCTAACTATGGCGACACCTTC. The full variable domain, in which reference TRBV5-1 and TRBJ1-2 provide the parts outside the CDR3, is KAGVTQTPRYLIKTRGQQVTLSCSPISGHRSVSWYQQTPGQGLQFLFEYFSETQRNKGNFPGRFSGRQFSNSRSEMNVSTLELGDSALYLCASSLAVSNYGDTFGSGTRLTVV.

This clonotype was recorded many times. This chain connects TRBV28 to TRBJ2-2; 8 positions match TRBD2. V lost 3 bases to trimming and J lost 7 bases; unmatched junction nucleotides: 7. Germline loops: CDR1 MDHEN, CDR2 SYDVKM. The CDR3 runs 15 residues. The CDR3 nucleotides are TGTGCCAGCAGTTTGGCAAGCGGGAGCGGCGGGGAGCTGTTTTTT. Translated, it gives CASSLASGSGGELFF.

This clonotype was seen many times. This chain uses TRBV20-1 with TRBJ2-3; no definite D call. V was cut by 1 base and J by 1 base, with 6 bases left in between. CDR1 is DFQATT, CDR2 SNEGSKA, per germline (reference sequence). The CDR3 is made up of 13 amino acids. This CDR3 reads CSARVTGTDTQYF. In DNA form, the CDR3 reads TGCAGTGCTAGAGTAACAGGCACAGATACGCAGTATTTT.

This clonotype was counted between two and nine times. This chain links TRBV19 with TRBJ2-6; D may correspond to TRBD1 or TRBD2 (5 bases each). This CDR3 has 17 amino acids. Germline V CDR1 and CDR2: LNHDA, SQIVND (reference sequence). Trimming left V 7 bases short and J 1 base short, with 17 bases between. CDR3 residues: CASTNRDATSGANVLTF. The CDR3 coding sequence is TGTGCCAGTACCAACCGGGACGCCACTTCTGGGGCCAACGTCCTGACTTTC.

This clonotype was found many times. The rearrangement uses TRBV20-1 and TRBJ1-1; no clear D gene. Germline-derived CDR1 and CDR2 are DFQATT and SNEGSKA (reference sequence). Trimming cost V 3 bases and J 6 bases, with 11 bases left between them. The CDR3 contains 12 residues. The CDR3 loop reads CSASSEGSEAFF. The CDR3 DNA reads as TGCAGTGCTAGTTCTGAGGGTTCTGAAGCTTTCTTT.

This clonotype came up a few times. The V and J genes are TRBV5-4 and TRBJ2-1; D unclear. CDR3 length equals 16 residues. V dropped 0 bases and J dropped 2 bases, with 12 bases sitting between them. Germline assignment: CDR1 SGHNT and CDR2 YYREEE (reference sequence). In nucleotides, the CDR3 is TGTGCCAGCAGCTTGGCCCCAGTGGTCCCCTACAATGAGCAGTTCTTC. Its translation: CASSLAPVVPYNEQFF.

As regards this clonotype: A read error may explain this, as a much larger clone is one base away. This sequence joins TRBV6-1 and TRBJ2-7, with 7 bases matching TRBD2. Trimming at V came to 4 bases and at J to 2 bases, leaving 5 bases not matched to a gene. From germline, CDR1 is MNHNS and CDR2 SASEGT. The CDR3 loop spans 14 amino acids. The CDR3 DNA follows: TGTGCCAGCAGTGCGGCCCGGGGGGCCTACGAGCAGTACTTC. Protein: CASSAARGAYEQYF.

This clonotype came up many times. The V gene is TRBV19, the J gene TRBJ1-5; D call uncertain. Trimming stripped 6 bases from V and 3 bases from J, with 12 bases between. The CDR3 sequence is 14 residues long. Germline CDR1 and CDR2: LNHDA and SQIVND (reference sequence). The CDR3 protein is CASRSLLYNQPQHF. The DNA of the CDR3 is TGTGCCAGTAGAAGCCTACTATACAATCAGCCCCAGCATTTT.

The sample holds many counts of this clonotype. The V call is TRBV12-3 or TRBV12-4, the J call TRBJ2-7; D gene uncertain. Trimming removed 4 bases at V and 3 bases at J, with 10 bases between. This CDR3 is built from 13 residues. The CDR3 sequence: CASSSVGYYEQYF. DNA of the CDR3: TGTGCCAGCAGTTCGGTGGGTTACTACGAGCAGTACTTC.